The present T cell receptor beta chain was sequenced within a study of post-analysis software for immune sequencing data. Overall study findings and caveats: About 5 TRBV segments, including TRBV5-6, TRBV5-1 and TRBV20-1, were more frequent in patients than controls. Diversity measured as normalized Chao1 was significantly lower in multiple sclerosis patients than in controls. Samples made in the same batch grouped tightly together by F measure.

Trimming stripped 6 bases from V and 1 base from J, with 9 bases between. From germline, CDR1 is SQVTM and CDR2 ANQGSEA. The CDR3 is 12 residues long. In regard to this clonotype: Its target is unknown.

Built from TCR beta cDNA, the libraries had unique molecular identifiers in them. TCRdb reanalysed the PCR reads using MiXCR and keeps one entry per CDR3 protein. The table lists roughly 600,000 distinct CDR3 sequences, about 40% of them singletons. The source is a girl aged 5-17 years with multiple sclerosis. The genes are TRBV29-1 and TRBJ2-5; no clear D gene. The sample comprised blood. Here the CDR3 reads CSVPLVQETQYF. In nucleotides, the CDR3 is TGCAGCGTCCCTCTAGTCCAAGAGACCCAGTACTTC.